One and the same sample provided the 26 T cell receptor beta chains below, sequenced in a study of shared clonotypes between healthy human individuals. Naive-designated CD8 cells lacked CD45RO, were positively enriched for CCR7, and omitted terminally differentiated effector memory CD45RA+ cells. The repertoire was sequenced with immunoSEQ multiplex PCR; TCRdb's copy has only in-frame clones and lacks some. This table holds hundreds of thousands of clones, roughly 96% found once. Sample: naive CD8+ T cells sorted from blood. The receptors were gathered from a woman in her thirties in good health.

The gene calls are TRBV11-2 and TRBJ2-5; 10 bases are a match to TRBD1. The germline V gene has CDR1 SGHAT and CDR2 FQNNGV. V lost 1 base to trimming and J lost 5 bases; unmatched junction nucleotides: 4. This CDR3 contains 15 residues. The CDR3 spells CASSLGDRGTETQYF. The CDR3, as DNA: TGTGCCAGCAGCTTAGGGGACAGGGGCACCGAGACCCAGTACTTC.

The rearrangement joins TRBV27 to TRBJ2-7; D not resolved. V dropped 2 bases and J dropped 6 bases, with 11 bases sitting between them. The germline V gene has CDR1 MNHEY and CDR2 SMNVEV (reference sequence). This CDR3 region has 13 residues. DNA for the CDR3: TGTGCCAGCAGTTTAGGGTCTGTAACCGAGCAGTACTTC. Translated: CASSLGSVTEQYF.

The V gene is TRBV5-4, the J gene TRBJ2-7; D perhaps matches TRBD2 (6 bases). The CDR3 is 13 residues long. V was cut by 3 bases and J by 4 bases, with 11 bases left in between. Germline V lookup: CDR1 SGHNT, CDR2 YYREEE (reference sequence). This CDR3 reads CASSYGTSYEQYF. In DNA, the CDR3 is TGTGCCAGCAGCTACGGGACTTCATACGAGCAGTACTTC.

About this clone: Other DNA sequences in this sample translate to the same CDR3. The genes are TRBV27 and TRBJ2-1; tentative D call: TRBD2 (5 bases). V was shortened by 0 bases and J by 4 bases, with 7 bases between the two germline ends. The CDR3 is 14 residues long. Germline lookup yields CDR1 MNHEY and CDR2 SMNVEV (reference sequence). The CDR3 nucleotides are TGTGCCAGCAGTTTATCGGACTTTTACAATGAGCAGTTCTTC. Protein sequence: CASSLSDFYNEQFF.

This clone has just one count. The CDR3 DNA is TGCGCCAGCAGTGAGTTCCCAACTAGCGGGTCCTACGAGCAGTACTTC. The encoded protein is CASSEFPTSGSYEQYF. The rearrangement links TRBV10-2 to TRBJ2-7; TRBD2 matches 9 bases. J was trimmed by 1 base and V by 1 base; bases with no gene match: 5. This CDR3 has 16 residues. Germline V gives CDR1 WSHSY, CDR2 SAAADI.

V gene TRBV19 combines with J gene TRBJ1-2; 10 bases are a match to TRBD1. The length of the CDR3 is 13 residues. The germline CDR1 and CDR2 sequences are LNHDA and SQIVND (reference sequence). J lost 6 bases, V lost 5 bases, and 3 bases had no gene match. The CDR3 spells CASSPGTGDGYTF. The CDR3 coding sequence is TGTGCCAGTAGTCCCGGGACAGGGGATGGCTACACCTTC.

The chain has TRBV29-1 and TRBJ2-7, with D unclear. Trimming took off 3 bases at V and 0 bases at J, with 12 bases between the two ends. This CDR3 spans 14 amino acids. Germline V gene data show CDR1 as SQVTM and CDR2 as ANQGSEA. CDR3 loop: CSVDKAVNSYEQYF. CDR3 nucleotides: TGCAGCGTTGATAAGGCGGTAAACTCCTACGAGCAGTACTTC.

The chain recombines TRBV7-9 with TRBJ2-7; D might be TRBD1 or TRBD2, each matching 5 bases. Per the germline V gene, CDR1 is SEHNR and CDR2 is FQNEAQ (reference sequence). V lost 0 bases and J lost 6, with 15 bases in between. The CDR3 totals 15 residues. CDR3 nucleotide sequence: TGTGCCAGCAGCTTAGCGATAGGGACGGGCCTCGAGCAGTACTTC. Translation: CASSLAIGTGLEQYF.

This rearrangement joins TRBV30 to TRBJ2-3; no reliable D call. The CDR3 covers 13 residues. Germline-derived CDR1 and CDR2 are GTSNPN and SVGIG (reference sequence). V was pared by 1 base and J by 4 bases, with 9 bases between. The CDR3 sequence is CAWSAAIPDTQYF. CDR3 nucleotides: TGTGCCTGGAGTGCCGCGATTCCAGATACGCAGTATTTT.

V usage is TRBV19 and J usage is TRBJ1-5, with D perhaps TRBD1 (5 bases). There are 13 residues in the CDR3. V was trimmed by 7 bases and J by 2 bases, leaving 9 bases between them. CDR1 and CDR2 (germline): LNHDA, SQIVND (reference sequence). The CDR3 nucleotides read TGTGCCAGTAATGGGGCCCGCAATCAGCCCCAGCATTTT. This codes for CASNGARNQPQHF.

The V gene is TRBV27, the J gene TRBJ1-2, with TRBD1 identical over 7 bases. This CDR3 contains 14 residues. Germline V gene lookup returns CDR1 MNHEY and CDR2 SMNVEV (reference sequence). Trimming at V came to 6 bases and at J to 7 bases, leaving 11 bases not matched to a gene. In DNA, the CDR3 is TGTGCCAGCAGCTCCTTTGACAGGGTTAGTGGCTACACCTTC. It yields the protein CASSSFDRVSGYTF.

The V and J genes are TRBV29-1 and TRBJ1-2, with 8 bases fitting TRBD1. CDR1 is SQVTM and CDR2 is ANQGSEA in the germline V gene. The CDR3 is 15 amino acids. J lost 4 bases, V lost 0 bases, and 7 bases had no gene match. The CDR3 DNA reads TGCAGCGTTGAAGATCAGGGACAGGCGGGCTATGGCTACACCTTC. Translation: CSVEDQGQAGYGYTF.

The rearrangement uses TRBV13 and TRBJ1-4, with TRBD1 matching over 7 bases. Germline CDR1 is PRHDT and CDR2 is FYEKMQ (reference sequence). CDR3 size: 16 residues. J gave up 4 bases and V 4 bases, and 9 bases lay outside the gene matches. The DNA for the CDR3 is TGTGCCAGCAGCTCATTAGGGGGCTGGGGTAATGAAAAACTGTTTTTT. Translating gives CASSSLGGWGNEKLFF.

This chain's CDR3 is CASSFRGWYQETQYF. DNA of the CDR3: TGTGCCAGCAGTTTTCGGGGATGGTACCAAGAGACCCAGTACTTC. The rearrangement links TRBV27 to TRBJ2-5; D is perhaps TRBD2 (5 bases). V was pared by 3 bases and J by 0 bases, with 11 bases between. Germline V gene data show CDR1 as MNHEY and CDR2 as SMNVEV (reference sequence). CDR3 size: 15 residues.

The genes are TRBV27 and TRBJ2-5; 7 bases are a match to TRBD2. The J call may not be correct, given that the DNA end is closer to TRBJ2-7. The CDR3 runs to 13 residues. The germline V gene has CDR1 MNHEY and CDR2 SMNVEV (reference sequence). The CDR3, as DNA: TGTGCCAGCAGTTTATGGGCTAGCGGCGAGCAGTACTTC. Translated, it gives CASSLWASGEQYF.

This clone was observed a single time. V is TRBV6-5 and J is TRBJ2-3; D ambiguous. This CDR3 has 15 amino acids. The germline gives CDR1 MNHEY, CDR2 SVGAGI. V was cut by 0 bases and J by 2 bases, with 9 bases left in between. Here the CDR3 DNA reads TGTGCCAGCAGTTACTCAGAGGCGGTCACAGATACGCAGTATTTT. Translated, it gives CASSYSEAVTDTQYF.

The chain carries TRBV27 and TRBJ1-2; perhaps TRBD1 as D (6 bases). The CDR3 is made up of 16 amino acids. V lost 5 bases, J lost 0 bases, and 16 bases lay in between. Germline lookup yields CDR1 MNHEY and CDR2 SMNVEV (reference sequence). CDR3 in DNA: TGTGCCAGCAGTGCCCTGTACAGGGACTCTAACTATGGCTACACCTTC. Amino acid sequence: CASSALYRDSNYGYTF.

V usage is TRBV7-9 and J usage is TRBJ2-7, with D possibly called TRBD1 or TRBD2 (5 bases each). Trimming shortened V by 5 bases and J by 5 bases, and 13 bases separated the two germline ends. CDR3 size: 13 residues. From germline, CDR1 is SEHNR and CDR2 FQNEAQ (reference sequence). The CDR3 region is CASSIPWGNEQYF. The DNA for the CDR3 is TGTGCCAGCAGCATCCCCTGGGGGAACGAGCAGTACTTC.

The chain is built from TRBV28 and TRBJ2-5, with 10 bases lining up with TRBD2. Trimming removed 3 bases from V and 0 bases from J; junction bases left unmatched: 1. The CDR3 totals 15 residues. The germline V gene has CDR1 MDHEN and CDR2 SYDVKM. The CDR3 DNA reads as TGTGCCAGCAGTTTGACTAGCGGGTACCAAGAGACCCAGTACTTC. Translating it yields CASSLTSGYQETQYF.

This chain connects TRBV28 to TRBJ2-1; TRBD1 is a possible D gene (5 bases). V was cut by 3 bases and J by 3 bases, with 12 bases left in between. The CDR3 covers 15 residues. CDR1 and CDR2 (germline): MDHEN, SYDVKM. The chain's CDR3 is CASSFGRESYNEQFF. For the CDR3, the DNA is TGTGCCAGCAGTTTCGGCAGGGAAAGCTACAATGAGCAGTTCTTC.

This sequence joins TRBV7-9 and TRBJ2-1, with 11 positions matching TRBD1. Germline assignment: CDR1 SEHNR and CDR2 FQNEAQ (reference sequence). V lost 4 bases, J lost 8 bases, and 7 bases stayed unmatched. This CDR3 comprises 15 residues. CDR3 sequence: CASSSPGTGGDEQFF. CDR3 DNA: TGTGCCAGCAGCTCTCCCGGGACAGGGGGGGATGAGCAGTTCTTC. Supplemented by reference TRBV7-9 and TRBJ2-1, the full variable domain reads DTGVSQNPRHKITKRGQNVTFRCDPISEHNRLYWYRQTLGQGPEFLTYFQNEAQLEKSRLLSDRFSAERPKGSFSTLEIQRTEQGDSAMYLCASSSPGTGGDEQFFGPGTRLTVL.

This chain joins TRBV5-5 and TRBJ1-3, with D unresolved. The CDR3 totals 15 residues. V was trimmed by 3 bases and J by 0 bases, leaving 10 bases between them. Per germline, CDR1 SGHKS and CDR2 YYEKEE (reference sequence). As DNA, the CDR3 is TGTGCCAGCAGCTCTGACGTAAACTCTGGAAACACCATATATTTT. Protein: CASSSDVNSGNTIYF.

Here the CDR3 reads CASGLDLAGTGELFF. As DNA, the CDR3 is TGTGCTAGTGGTTTGGATTTGGCGGGAACCGGGGAGCTGTTTTTT. The chain employs TRBV12-5 and TRBJ2-2; D is perhaps TRBD2 (6 bases). Germline-derived CDR1 and CDR2 are LGHNT and FRNRAP. This CDR3 region has 15 residues. V was shortened by 1 base and J by 5 bases, with 11 bases between the two germline ends.

The chain combines TRBV6-9 with TRBJ2-7, with 7 nucleotides matching TRBD1. This CDR3 comprises 15 residues. Germline V CDR1 and CDR2: MNHGY, SVAAGI. The V segment lost 7 bases and the J segment 7 bases; nucleotides outside the gene matches: 16. The CDR3 here is CASNQRLDRASEQYF. The CDR3 DNA sequence: TGTGCCAGCAATCAAAGGCTAGACAGGGCGAGTGAGCAGTACTTC.

The chain is built from TRBV19 and TRBJ1-2, with a tentative D call TRBD1 (5 bases). Germline assignment: CDR1 LNHDA and CDR2 SQIVND (reference sequence). The CDR3 extends over 13 amino acids. Trimming took 4 bases from V and 3 from J, leaving 9 bases between them. CDR3 in amino acids: CASSTDRYYGYTF. The CDR3 DNA sequence: TGTGCCAGTAGTACCGACAGATACTATGGCTACACCTTC. The whole variable domain, remainder taken from reference TRBV19 and TRBJ1-2, is DGGITQSPKYLFRKEGQNVTLSCEQNLNHDAMYWYRQDPGQGLRLIYYSQIVNDFQKGDIAEGYSVSREKKESFPLTVTSAQKNPTAFYLCASSTDRYYGYTFGSGTRLTVV.

This sequence joins TRBV28 and TRBJ2-3, with TRBD2 matching 11 bases. There are 16 residues in the CDR3. The germline CDR1 and CDR2 sequences are MDHEN and SYDVKM. Germline trimming cut 6 bases from V and 5 bases from J; bases unmatched to any gene: 10. CDR3 protein: CASSPRAGLAGDTQYF. DNA of the CDR3: TGTGCCAGCAGCCCCAGGGCAGGACTAGCGGGAGATACGCAGTATTTT.